The present TCR beta chain was sequenced within a study of blood T cells in healthy people across ages. Findings and limits, study-wide: Observed TCR beta diversity per million T cells went down as age went up. This fall followed a roughly linear course with age. Naive CD4+ cell counts and diversity both ran higher in long-lived than in aged donors.

Germline CDR1 SGHDT, CDR2 YYEEEE. The CDR3 is 13 amino acids. V was cut by 2 bases and J by 6 bases, with 9 bases left in between. For the second PCR, which ran for about 6 to 11 cycles, a sample-barcoded 5' primer and a J-beta primer mix were used. TCRdb passed the 5' RACE reads through MiXCR, listing each CDR3 protein once. The table shows about 1.4 million distinct CDR3 sequences, with 45% to 70% occurring only once. With respect to this clonotype: Its antigen is currently unknown.

Each of the donors had approximately 10 milliliters of peripheral blood drawn into EDTA-treated Vacutainer tubes. J is TRBJ2-1 and V is TRBV5-6; no definite D call. The clonotype was recovered from a man between 18 and 29 years old in good health. Input material: blood. In DNA, the CDR3 is TGTGCCAGCAGCTTTAGGAGACTCAATGAGCAGTTCTTC. Amino acid sequence: CASSFRRLNEQFF. Full variable domain (remainder filled in from reference TRBV5-6 and TRBJ2-1): DAGVTQSPTHLIKTRGQQVTLRCSPKSGHDTVSWYQQALGQGPQFIFQYYEEEERQRGNFPDRFSGHQFPNYSSELNVNALLLGDSALYLCASSFRRLNEQFFGPGTRLTVL.